The next 16 T cell receptor beta chains were all read from a single sample in a study of blood T cell repertoires in COVID-19. Repertoires were generated with immunoSEQ multiplex PCR, while TCRdb's copy carries only in-frame clones and drops some. The sample includes about 140,000 clones, around 82% seen only once; the top ten take around 8%. Sequenced: peripheral blood. The origin of the receptors is a human donor in a cohort sampled during active COVID-19.

J is TRBJ2-1 and V is TRBV7-9; the match to TRBD2 covers 13 bases. J lost 9 bases, V lost 5 bases, and 10 bases had no gene match. Germline CDR1 reads SEHNR; CDR2 reads FQNEAQ (reference sequence). This CDR3 has 16 residues. The CDR3 DNA follows: TGTGCCAGCAGCCAATCCGGGACTAGCGGGGCTTTTGAGCAGTTCTTC. It translates to CASSQSGTSGAFEQFF. Complete variable domain (other parts from reference TRBV7-9 and TRBJ2-1): DTGVSQNPRHKITKRGQNVTFRCDPISEHNRLYWYRQTLGQGPEFLTYFQNEAQLEKSRLLSDRFSAERPKGSFSTLEIQRTEQGDSAMYLCASSQSGTSGAFEQFFGPGTRLTVL.

About this clone: In the same sample, other DNA sequences code for this CDR3. J is TRBJ2-2 and V is TRBV14, with 10 bases aligning to TRBD1. The CDR3 covers 16 residues. The J segment lost 3 bases and the V segment lost 4 bases, leaving 5 bases of the junction unmatched. Looked up from germline, CDR1 is SGHDN and CDR2 is FVKESK. CDR3: CASSRRTGGDTGELFF. CDR3 nucleotides: TGTGCCAGCAGCCGACGGACAGGGGGAGACACCGGGGAGCTGTTTTTT.

The V call is TRBV5-4, the J call TRBJ1-2; 7 positions agree with TRBD1. Germline V gives CDR1 SGHNT, CDR2 YYREEE (reference sequence). V trimming: 0 bases; J trimming: 5 bases; junction bases outside the gene matches: 4. The CDR3 runs 14 residues. Written as DNA, the CDR3 is TGTGCCAGCAGCTTGGGACAGGGTCTATATGGCTACACCTTC. This gives the protein CASSLGQGLYGYTF.

The chain employs TRBV3-1 (or the pseudogene TRBV3-2) and TRBJ2-1, with D perhaps matching TRBD1 (5 bases). V was pared by 3 bases and J by 8 bases, with 8 bases between. The CDR3 runs 12 residues. Per the germline V gene, CDR1 is LGHDT and CDR2 is YNNKEL (reference sequence). This CDR3 is CASSQGLHEQFF. The CDR3 DNA follows: TGTGCCAGCAGCCAGGGGCTCCATGAGCAGTTCTTC.

The CDR3, as DNA: TGTGCCGCCAGGGCGGCTAGCGGGGGCAATGAGCAGTTCTTC. This encodes CAARAASGGNEQFF. V and J are TRBV10-3 and TRBJ2-1; 10 positions match TRBD2. With 11 bases clipped from V and 6 bases from J, the junction kept 10 bases outside the gene matches. Germline CDR1 is ENHRY and CDR2 is SYGVKD. The CDR3 has 14 residues.

This clone was seen more than once but under ten times. This chain links TRBV7-9 with TRBJ1-6; D may be TRBD1 (6 bases). The germline V and J ends were trimmed by 2 bases and 10 bases, with 15 bases remaining between them. The CDR3 contains 15 residues. The germline V gene encodes CDR1 SEHNR and CDR2 FQNEAQ (reference sequence). DNA of the CDR3: TGTGCCAGCAGCTTAAGGGGGTCCAAGGACTCACCCCTCCACTTT. Translation gives CASSLRGSKDSPLHF. Full variable domain (outside the CDR3, taken from reference TRBV7-9 and TRBJ1-6): DTGVSQNPRHKITKRGQNVTFRCDPISEHNRLYWYRQTLGQGPEFLTYFQNEAQLEKSRLLSDRFSAERPKGSFSTLEIQRTEQGDSAMYLCASSLRGSKDSPLHFGNGTRLTVT.

The chain carries TRBV5-1 and TRBJ2-1, with 9 bases that match TRBD2. From germline, CDR1 is SGHRS and CDR2 YFSETQ. V lost 4 bases, J lost 7 bases, and 6 bases stayed unmatched. The CDR3 covers 14 residues. In nucleotides, the CDR3 is TGCGCCAGCAGCCCGGCTCTAGCGGGGAATGAGCAGTTCTTC. Residues: CASSPALAGNEQFF.

The chain carries TRBV11-1 and TRBJ1-2; TRBD1 agrees at 9 bases. The length of the CDR3 is 15 residues. V gave up 1 base and J gave up 5 bases; unmatched junction bases: 5. CDR1 SGHAT and CDR2 FQDESV come from the germline V gene (reference sequence). The CDR3 region has the DNA TGTGCCAGCAGCTTAGATACCGGGACAGGGTATGGCTACACCTTC. Translated: CASSLDTGTGYGYTF.

The genes are TRBV5-6 and TRBJ2-6; a possible D gene is TRBD1 (5 bases). Germline V lookup: CDR1 SGHDT, CDR2 YYEEEE. CDR3 size: 18 residues. The germline V and J ends were trimmed by 0 bases and 0 bases, with 13 bases remaining between them. For the CDR3, the DNA is TGTGCCAGCAGCTTGGACAGGAATTTTCTCTCTGGGGCCAACGTCCTGACTTTC. Translating gives CASSLDRNFLSGANVLTF.

As DNA, the CDR3 is TGTGCCAGCAGCCCATATCAGACTGGACTTACTAACTATGGCTACACCTTC. Translated, it gives CASSPYQTGLTNYGYTF. The rearrangement joins TRBV27 to TRBJ1-2; D gene ambiguous. This CDR3 spans 17 amino acids. V was clipped by 6 bases and J by 0 bases, with 20 bases between them. CDR1 and CDR2 from the germline V gene are MNHEY and SMNVEV (reference sequence).

The chain employs TRBV2 and TRBJ1-4; 8 bases match TRBD1. CDR1 and CDR2 (germline): SNHLY, FYNNEI. V was pared by 4 bases and J by 10 bases, with 11 bases of the junction left unmatched. The CDR3 is made up of 15 amino acids. The CDR3 reads CASSGVLTGAVKLFF. The DNA of the CDR3 is TGTGCCAGCAGTGGAGTTTTGACAGGGGCGGTAAAACTGTTTTTT.

J is TRBJ2-3 and V is TRBV9, with TRBD2 matching over 8 bases. V dropped 3 bases and J dropped 6; count of bases not matched to a gene: 6. From germline, CDR1 is SGDLS and CDR2 YYNGEE. This CDR3 is 14 amino acids long. The CDR3 DNA reads as TGTGCCAGCAGCGGCGGGGGGCCGCCCGATACGCAGTATTTT. Amino acids: CASSGGGPPDTQYF. Complete variable domain (other parts from reference TRBV9 and TRBJ2-3): DSGVTQTPKHLITATGQRVTLRCSPRSGDLSVYWYQQSLDQGLQFLIQYYNGEERAKGNILERFSAQQFPDLHSELNLSSLELGDSALYFCASSGGGPPDTQYFGPGTRLTVL.

The chain recombines TRBV6-1 with TRBJ1-2, with 7 bases lining up with TRBD1. V lost 1 base, J lost 6 bases, and 8 bases stayed unmatched. The CDR3 loop spans 15 amino acids. Germline lookup yields CDR1 MNHNS and CDR2 SASEGT. For the CDR3, the DNA is TGTGCCAGCAGTGAAGAAGGCAGGGGGAGAGATGGCTACACCTTC. Translated: CASSEEGRGRDGYTF.

CDR3 in amino acids: CASSPPGLNEKLFF. Here the CDR3 DNA reads TGTGCCAGCTCACCACCGGGACTAAATGAAAAACTGTTTTTT. The chain couples TRBV18 to TRBJ1-4, with a possible D match to TRBD1 (5 bases). The CDR3 extends over 14 amino acids. Trimming removed 0 bases from V and 5 bases from J, with 7 bases in between. Germline V gives CDR1 KGHSH, CDR2 LQKENI.

In its sample, this clone was seen a few times. The CDR3 reads CASSLGRDLSGNTIYF. The CDR3 DNA reads as TGTGCCAGCAGCTTGGGGCGGGATCTATCTGGAAACACCATATATTTT. This chain uses TRBV7-3 with TRBJ1-3; maybe TRBD1 (5 bases). The CDR3 runs to 16 residues. Germline V gene data show CDR1 as SGHTA and CDR2 as FQGTGA. V dropped 3 bases and J dropped 1 base, with 13 bases sitting between them.

The V and J genes are TRBV5-1 and TRBJ1-1, with TRBD1 matching over 7 bases. The length of the CDR3 is 15 residues. Germline V lookup: CDR1 SGHRS, CDR2 YFSETQ. The trim removed 3 bases at V and 0 bases at J, leaving 5 bases unmatched. CDR3: CASSSTGFLNTEAFF. CDR3 bases: TGCGCCAGCAGCTCGACAGGGTTCTTGAACACTGAAGCTTTCTTT.